This note documents a single TCR beta chain sequence. This record comes from a study of blood T cell repertoires in COVID-19. Study summary: From the United States, Italy and Spain came samples of acute and convalescent COVID-19.

Adults between roughly 18 and 90 years of age took part from 24 US areas. The study assigned cohorts using participant-reported clinical history. Sequenced by immunoSEQ multiplex PCR; TCRdb stores in-frame clones only, minus some. The sample yields 250,000 to 350,000 clones, about 90% seen once. Sequencing input: PBMCs or T cells enriched from blood (not recorded which). The receptor was isolated from a woman aged 18 to 35 with acute COVID-19.

The CDR3 spells CASSLQGLVYEQYF. CDR3 in DNA: TGTGCCAGCAGCTTACAGGGTCTCGTATACGAGCAGTACTTC. The chain employs TRBV7-9 and TRBJ2-7; weak D call: TRBD1 (5 bases). The CDR3 covers 14 residues. CDR1 is SEHNR, CDR2 FQNEAQ, per germline (reference sequence). Trimming took 2 bases from V and 4 from J, leaving 12 bases between them. The variable domain in full, with the rest retrieved from reference TRBV7-9 and TRBJ2-7, is DTGVSQNPRHKITKRGQNVTFRCDPISEHNRLYWYRQTLGQGPEFLTYFQNEAQLEKSRLLSDRFSAERPKGSFSTLEIQRTEQGDSAMYLCASSLQGLVYEQYFGPGTRLTVT.